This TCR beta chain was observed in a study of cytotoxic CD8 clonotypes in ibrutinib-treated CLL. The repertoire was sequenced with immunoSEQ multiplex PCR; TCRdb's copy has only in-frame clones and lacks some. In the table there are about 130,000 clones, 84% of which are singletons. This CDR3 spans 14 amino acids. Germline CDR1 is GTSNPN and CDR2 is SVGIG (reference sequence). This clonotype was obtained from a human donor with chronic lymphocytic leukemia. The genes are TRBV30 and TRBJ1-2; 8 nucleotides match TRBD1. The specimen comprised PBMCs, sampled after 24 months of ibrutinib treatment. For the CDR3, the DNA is TGTGCACGGAGCGGGGCCAGGGGGCGCATTGGCTACACCTTC. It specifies CARSGARGRIGYTF.